This entry features one T cell receptor beta chain sequence. The CDR3 is 11 amino acids. V was shortened by 4 bases and J by 4 bases, with 7 bases between the two germline ends. Germline V CDR1 and CDR2: DFQATT, SNEGSKA (reference sequence). The record originates from a study of OX40 agonist ivuxolimab in advanced cancers. Data came from immunoSEQ multiplex PCR; TCRdb stores just in-frame clones and leaves some out. The sample lists around 70,000 clones; around 85% were seen once. Sequencing was performed on CD4+ or CD8+ T cells sorted from blood, taken in a trial of the OX40 agonist ivuxolimab. This TCR came from an adult with an advanced solid tumor such as melanoma, head and neck, liver or kidney cancer. The chain uses TRBV20-1 and TRBJ2-5; D is unresolved. The CDR3 DNA follows: TGCAGTGCTAAGGATCGAGAGACCCAGTACTTC. Translating gives CSAKDRETQYF.